The entry below describes one T cell receptor beta chain. The antigen is unknown. This sample's time point: blood 4 weeks post-SBRT, at nephrectomy. Documented treatment: 15 Gy SBRT to primary tumor, nephrectomy 4 weeks later. Radiation-treated patients gave blood at baseline, week 2 and week 4. Clear cell pathology was present in this patient's renal cell carcinoma. The sample is drawn from a study of radiation and T cells in renal cell carcinoma. TCRdb's copy holds only in-frame clones and misses some; the assay was immunoSEQ multiplex PCR. The sample yields over 85,000 clones, 70% to 90% seen once. General study findings and limits: Pretreatment tumor biopsies were lacking, so baseline clonotypes are unknown. From baseline, blood top tumor clonotypes peaked at 2 weeks post-radiation.

Trimming shortened V by 1 base and J by 2 bases, and 11 bases separated the two germline ends. This CDR3 has 15 amino acids. Germline V gene data show CDR1 as LGHNA and CDR2 as YSLEER. The input for sequencing was blood, taken from a patient whose treatment included radiotherapy and nephrectomy. J is TRBJ2-5 and V is TRBV4-3; no clear D gene. This TCR derives from a man aged 45-65 years with renal cell carcinoma. The CDR3 bases are TGCGCCAGCAGCCAAGTTCACCTAGGGCAAGAGACCCAGTACTTC. It encodes CASSQVHLGQETQYF.